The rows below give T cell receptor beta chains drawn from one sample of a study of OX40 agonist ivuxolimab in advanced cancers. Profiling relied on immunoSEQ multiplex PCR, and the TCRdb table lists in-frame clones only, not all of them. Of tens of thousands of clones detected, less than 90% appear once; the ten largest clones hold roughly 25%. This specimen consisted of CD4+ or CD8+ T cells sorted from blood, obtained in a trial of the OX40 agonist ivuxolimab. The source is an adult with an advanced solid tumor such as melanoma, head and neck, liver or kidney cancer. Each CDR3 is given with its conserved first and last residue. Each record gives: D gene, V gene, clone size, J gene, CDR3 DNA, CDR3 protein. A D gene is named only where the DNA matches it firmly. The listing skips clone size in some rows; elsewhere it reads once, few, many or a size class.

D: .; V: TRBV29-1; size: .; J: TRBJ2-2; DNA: TGCAGCGTGTGGTGGGCGAGCACCGGGGAGCTGTTTTTT; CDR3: CSVWWASTGELFF
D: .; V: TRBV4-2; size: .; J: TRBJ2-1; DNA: TGTGCCAGCAGCCTCGAGAGGGGGTTTAATGAGCAGTTCTTC; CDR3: CASSLERGFNEQFF
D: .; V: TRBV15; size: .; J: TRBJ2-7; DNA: TGTGCCACCAGCAGAATGGCCTCGGGACATTTGTACGAGCAGTACTTC; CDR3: CATSRMASGHLYEQYF
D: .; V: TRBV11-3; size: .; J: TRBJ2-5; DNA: TGTGCCAGCAGCTTAGGGACCGGGCCCCAGTACTTC; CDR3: CASSLGTGPQYF
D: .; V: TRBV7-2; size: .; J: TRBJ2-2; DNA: TGTGCCAGCAGCCTGGTACAGGACACCGGGGAGCTGTTTTTT; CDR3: CASSLVQDTGELFF
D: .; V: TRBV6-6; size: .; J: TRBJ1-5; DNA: TGTGCCAGCAGTTTTAGTGTCTTCAGCCAGCCCCAGCATTTT; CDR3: CASSFSVFSQPQHF
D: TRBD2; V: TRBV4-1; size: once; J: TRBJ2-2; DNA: TGCGCCAGCAGCCAACCAGGACTAGCGGGAGGGCCGGGCGGGGAGCTGTTTTTT; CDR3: CASSQPGLAGGPGGELFF
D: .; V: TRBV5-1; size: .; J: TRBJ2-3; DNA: TGCGCCAGCAGCTTGTACCGGGGGGCGCGGGATACGCAGTATTTT; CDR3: CASSLYRGARDTQYF
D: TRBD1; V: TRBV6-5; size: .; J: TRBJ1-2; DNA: TGTGCCAGCACCCCGGACAGGGTGCATGGCTACACCTTC; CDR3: CASTPDRVHGYTF
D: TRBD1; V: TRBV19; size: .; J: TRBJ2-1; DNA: TGTGCCAGTAGTATATACAGGGGGCCGGGAAATGAGCAGTTCTTC; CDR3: CASSIYRGPGNEQFF
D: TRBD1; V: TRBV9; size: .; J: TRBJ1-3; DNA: TGTGCCAGCAGCGCCCCTTTGACAGGGGCAAGCTCTGGAAACACCATATATTTT; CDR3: CASSAPLTGASSGNTIYF
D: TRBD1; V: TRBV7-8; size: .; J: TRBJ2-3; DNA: TGTGCCAGCAGGTTAGGGACAGGGGCAGATACGCAGTATTTT; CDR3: CASRLGTGADTQYF
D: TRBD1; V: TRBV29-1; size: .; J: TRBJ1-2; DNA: TGCAGCGTTCAATCCGGACAGGGAGGGGACTATGGCTACACCTTC; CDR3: CSVQSGQGGDYGYTF
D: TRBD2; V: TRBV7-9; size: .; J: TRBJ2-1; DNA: TGTGCCAGCAGCTCAGCCCCCGGCGGACTAGCTTTGAAGAATGAGCAGTTCTTC; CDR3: CASSSAPGGLALKNEQFF
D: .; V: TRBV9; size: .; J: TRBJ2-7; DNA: TGTGCCAGCAGCGGGGGGGTCAGCTACGAGCAGTACTTC; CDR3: CASSGGVSYEQYF
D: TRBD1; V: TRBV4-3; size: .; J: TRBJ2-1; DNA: TGCGCCAGCAGCCAATACCGGGACAGGGAGTCCCCGGGTAACGATGAGCAGTTCTTC; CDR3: CASSQYRDRESPGNDEQFF
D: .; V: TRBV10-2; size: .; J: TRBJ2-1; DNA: TGCGCCAGCAGTGAAGCTAGCGACCACAATGAGCAGTTCTTC; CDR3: CASSEASDHNEQFF
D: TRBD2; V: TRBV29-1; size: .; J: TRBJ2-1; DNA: TGCAGCGTTGAAGGACTAGCGGGAAACAATGAGCAGTTCTTC; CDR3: CSVEGLAGNNEQFF
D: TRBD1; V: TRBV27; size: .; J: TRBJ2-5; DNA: TGTGCCAGCAGGGACAGGGAATATGAGACCCAGTACTTC; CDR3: CASRDREYETQYF
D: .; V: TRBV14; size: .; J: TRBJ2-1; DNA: TGTGCCAGCAGCCCGAGAGCCGTCTCCTACAATGAGCAGTTCTTC; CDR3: CASSPRAVSYNEQFF
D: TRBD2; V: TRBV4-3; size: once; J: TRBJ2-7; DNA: TGCGCCAGCAGCCAAGATAGGACTAGCTGGCCCCACGAGCAGTACTTC; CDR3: CASSQDRTSWPHEQYF